The 8 T cell receptor beta chains below all came from one sample that was sequenced in a study of shared clonotypes between healthy human individuals. TCRdb keeps only in-frame clones here, not all; method: immunoSEQ multiplex PCR. The sample yields over a million clones, approximately 80% seen once. The sequencing input was memory CD4+ T cells from PBMCs. As for subset: CD45RA-negative fraction. Receptors originate from a young man in good health. Some clones in this sample may be carry-over from other donors' samples.

This chain uses TRBV10-3 with TRBJ2-3; D remains unclear. Looked up from germline, CDR1 is ENHRY and CDR2 is SYGVKD. The CDR3 has 15 residues. The V end lost 0 bases, the J end lost 4 bases, and 11 bases lay between the germline ends. The CDR3 here is CAISESAVKADTQYF. DNA of the CDR3: TGTGCCATCAGTGAGTCGGCAGTCAAAGCAGATACGCAGTATTTT.

The V and J genes are TRBV2 and TRBJ1-1; no clear D gene. The CDR3 loop spans 14 amino acids. Looked up from germline, CDR1 is SNHLY and CDR2 is FYNNEI. The ends were cut back, 7 bases at V and 3 bases at J, with 15 bases in the middle. CDR3 amino acids: CASTIGFRDTEAFF. CDR3 nucleotides: TGTGCCAGCACTATAGGATTTCGGGACACTGAAGCTTTCTTT.

The genes are TRBV18 and TRBJ1-4; tentative D call: TRBD1 (5 bases). CDR3 length equals 18 residues. Germline V lookup: CDR1 KGHSH, CDR2 LQKENI. Trimming stripped 6 bases from V and 7 bases from J, with 27 bases between. This CDR3 is CASSPTPGTLPGAEKLFF. CDR3 nucleotides: TGTGCCAGCTCCCCTACGCCGGGGACCCTCCCCGGAGCTGAAAAACTGTTTTTT.

V usage is TRBV6-1 and J usage is TRBJ2-3; no reliable D call. The CDR3 is 12 amino acids. Germline V gene sequence: CDR1 MNHNS, CDR2 SASEGT. V dropped 5 bases and J dropped 5 bases, with 8 bases sitting between them. CDR3 sequence: CASSLVRDTQYF. The DNA for the CDR3 is TGTGCCAGCAGTTTGGTCCGAGATACGCAGTATTTT.

This clone was picked up a small number of times. The chain has TRBV6-5 and TRBJ2-2; 9 positions match TRBD2. With 4 bases clipped from V and 5 bases from J, the junction kept 8 bases outside the gene matches. The CDR3 runs to 16 residues. The V gene's germline CDR1 is MNHEY and CDR2 SVGAGI. DNA of the CDR3: TGTGCCAGCAGTTTATTTAGCGGGAGTGGTACCGGGGAGCTGTTTTTT. Its translation is CASSLFSGSGTGELFF.

This clone was recorded many times. The CDR3, as DNA: TGCGCCAGCACCCTGACTGGACGTGGTGGGACCCAGTACTTC. It specifies CASTLTGRGGTQYF. The V call is TRBV5-1, the J call TRBJ2-5; D remains unclear. V lost 6 bases and J lost 7, with 19 bases in between. This CDR3 spans 14 amino acids. The germline CDR1 and CDR2 sequences are SGHRS and YFSETQ.

V usage is TRBV19 and J usage is TRBJ2-5; D uncertain. V was clipped by 3 bases and J by 1 base, with 12 bases between them. The CDR3 contains 15 residues. Germline V gene lookup returns CDR1 LNHDA and CDR2 SQIVND (reference sequence). Here the CDR3 DNA reads TGTGCCAGTAGTATGGGGTTAGCTCCCCAAGAGACCCAGTACTTC. This sequence encodes CASSMGLAPQETQYF. Drawing the rest from reference TRBV19 and TRBJ2-5, the complete variable domain is DGGITQSPKYLFRKEGQNVTLSCEQNLNHDAMYWYRQDPGQGLRLIYYSQIVNDFQKGDIAEGYSVSREKKESFPLTVTSAQKNPTAFYLCASSMGLAPQETQYFGPGTRLLVL.

The chain joins TRBV7-9 to TRBJ1-2; the match to TRBD1 covers 7 bases. In germline, CDR1 is SEHNR, CDR2 FQNEAQ (reference sequence). This CDR3 region has 15 residues. The ends lost 5 bases at V and 7 bases at J; junction bases unmatched: 13. In nucleotides, the CDR3 is TGTGCCAGCAGCCAAAGACAGGGTCGCGTGGGTGGCTACACCTTC. This translates into CASSQRQGRVGGYTF.